Listed below are T cell receptor beta chains from one sample, sequenced in a study of T cells in localized non-small cell lung cancer. Profiling relied on immunoSEQ multiplex PCR, and the TCRdb table lists in-frame clones only, not all of them. This sample has 70,000 to 95,000 clones, with approximately 91% found just once. Sequences were derived from PBMCs, sampled before any cancer treatment. The source is a woman aged 40-69 years with stage II squamous cell lung carcinoma. CDR3s include the opening cysteine and the closing phenylalanine or tryptophan. The order of the fields is D gene, J gene, V gene, CDR3 DNA, CDR3 protein. The D gene is left open where the match is weak.

D: TRBD2
J: TRBJ2-3
V: TRBV11-2
DNA: TGTGCCAGCAGGCGCGGGAGTACAGATACGCAGTATTTT
CDR3: CASRRGSTDTQYF

D: .
J: TRBJ1-3
V: TRBV18
DNA: TGTGCCAGCTCACCACGGGGCATAGAGGGAAACACCATATATTTT
CDR3: CASSPRGIEGNTIYF

D: .
J: TRBJ2-7
V: TRBV4-2
DNA: TGTGCCAGCAGCCAGGCAACTAGTTCGTACGAGCAGTACTTC
CDR3: CASSQATSSYEQYF

D: .
J: TRBJ1-5
V: TRBV6-1
DNA: TGTGCCAGCAGTGAAGGTCACCGGGGTCAGCCCCAGCATTTT
CDR3: CASSEGHRGQPQHF

D: .
J: TRBJ2-1
V: TRBV19
DNA: TGTGCCAGTAGTCGCCGGGACCCGATCTCCTACAATGAGCAGTTCTTC
CDR3: CASSRRDPISYNEQFF

D: .
J: TRBJ1-1
V: TRBV11-2
DNA: TGTGCCAGCAGCTTAGTTTCTCGACACGGGACGGGAGCTGAAGCTTTCTTT
CDR3: CASSLVSRHGTGAEAFF

D: .
J: TRBJ2-7
V: TRBV19
DNA: TGTGCCAGTAGCGAGCCCGGGAGCTCCTACGAGCAGTACTTC
CDR3: CASSEPGSSYEQYF

D: TRBD1
J: TRBJ1-3
V: TRBV10-3
DNA: TGTGCCACCTCCCAGGGGGTCTCTGGAAACACCATATATTTT
CDR3: CATSQGVSGNTIYF

D: .
J: TRBJ1-2
V: TRBV6-1
DNA: TGTGCCAGCAGTGAAGGCAGGGTCGATGGCTACACCTTC
CDR3: CASSEGRVDGYTF

D: .
J: TRBJ2-2
V: TRBV7-7
DNA: TGTGCCAGCAGCCCTACCTTGTCCGGGGAGCTGTTTTTT
CDR3: CASSPTLSGELFF

D: .
J: TRBJ2-2
V: TRBV6-6
DNA: TGTGCCAGCAGTTACAGGGCGGACACCGGGGAGCTGTTTTTT
CDR3: CASSYRADTGELFF